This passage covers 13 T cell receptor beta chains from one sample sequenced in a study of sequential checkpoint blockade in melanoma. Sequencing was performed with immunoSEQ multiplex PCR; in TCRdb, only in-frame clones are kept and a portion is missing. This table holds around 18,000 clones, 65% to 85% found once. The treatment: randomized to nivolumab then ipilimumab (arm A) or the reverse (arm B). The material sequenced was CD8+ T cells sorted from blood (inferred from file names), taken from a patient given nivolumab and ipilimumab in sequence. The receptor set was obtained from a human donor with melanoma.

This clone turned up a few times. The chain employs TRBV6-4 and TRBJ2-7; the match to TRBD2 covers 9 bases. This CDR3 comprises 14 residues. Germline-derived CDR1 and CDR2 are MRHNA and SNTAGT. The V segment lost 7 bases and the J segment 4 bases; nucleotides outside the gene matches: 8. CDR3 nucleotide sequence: TGTGCCAGCATCGTATTAGCGGGAGTGTACGAGCAGTACTTC. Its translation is CASIVLAGVYEQYF.

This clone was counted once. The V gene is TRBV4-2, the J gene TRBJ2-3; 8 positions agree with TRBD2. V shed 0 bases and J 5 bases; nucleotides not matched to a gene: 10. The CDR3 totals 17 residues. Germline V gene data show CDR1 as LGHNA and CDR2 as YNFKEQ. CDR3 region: CASSQDLPGGLIDTQYF. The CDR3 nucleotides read TGTGCCAGCAGCCAAGATCTGCCGGGGGGGCTGATAGATACGCAGTATTTT.

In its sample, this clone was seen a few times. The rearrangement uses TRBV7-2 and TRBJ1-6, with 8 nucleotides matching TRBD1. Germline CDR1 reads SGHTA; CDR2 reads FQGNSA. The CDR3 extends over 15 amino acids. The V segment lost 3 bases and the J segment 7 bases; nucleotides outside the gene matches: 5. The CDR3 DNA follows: TGTGCCAGCAGCTTTCGAGACAGGGGAAATTCACCCCTCCACTTT. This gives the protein CASSFRDRGNSPLHF.

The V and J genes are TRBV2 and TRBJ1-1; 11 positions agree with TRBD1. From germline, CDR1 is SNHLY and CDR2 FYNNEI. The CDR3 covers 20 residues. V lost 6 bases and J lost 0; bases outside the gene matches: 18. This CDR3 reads CASREPRPGQGVILNTEAFF. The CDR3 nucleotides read TGTGCCAGCAGAGAGCCTCGACCGGGACAGGGGGTGATATTGAACACTGAAGCTTTCTTT.

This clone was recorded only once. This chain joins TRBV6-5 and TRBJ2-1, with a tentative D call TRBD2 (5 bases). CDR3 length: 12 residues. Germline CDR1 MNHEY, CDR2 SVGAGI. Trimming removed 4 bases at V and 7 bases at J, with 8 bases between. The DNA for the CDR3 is TGTGCCAGCAGTTCTAGCAGGAATGAGCAGTTCTTC. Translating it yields CASSSSRNEQFF.

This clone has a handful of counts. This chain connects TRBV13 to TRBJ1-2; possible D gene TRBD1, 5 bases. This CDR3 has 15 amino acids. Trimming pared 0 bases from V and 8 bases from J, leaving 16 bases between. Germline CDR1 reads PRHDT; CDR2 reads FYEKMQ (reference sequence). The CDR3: CASSLGGQGPRGYTF. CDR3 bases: TGTGCCAGCAGCTTAGGCGGGCAGGGCCCGCGAGGCTACACCTTC.

The CDR3 is CASSTGATGELFF. The CDR3 coding sequence is TGTGCCAGTAGTACAGGGGCGACCGGGGAGCTGTTTTTT. The V call is TRBV19, the J call TRBJ2-2, with a tentative D call TRBD1 (6 bases). The CDR3 totals 13 residues. The germline V gene encodes CDR1 LNHDA and CDR2 SQIVND (reference sequence). V lost 4 bases and J lost 5, with 8 bases in between.

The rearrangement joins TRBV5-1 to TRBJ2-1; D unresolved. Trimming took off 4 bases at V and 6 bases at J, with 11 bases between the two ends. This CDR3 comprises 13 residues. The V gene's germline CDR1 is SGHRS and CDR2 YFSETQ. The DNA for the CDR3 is TGCGCCAGCAGCCCCGGGTCCATCAATGAGCAGTTCTTC. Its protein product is CASSPGSINEQFF. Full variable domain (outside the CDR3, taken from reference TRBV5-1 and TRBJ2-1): KAGVTQTPRYLIKTRGQQVTLSCSPISGHRSVSWYQQTPGQGLQFLFEYFSETQRNKGNFPGRFSGRQFSNSRSEMNVSTLELGDSALYLCASSPGSINEQFFGPGTRLTVL.

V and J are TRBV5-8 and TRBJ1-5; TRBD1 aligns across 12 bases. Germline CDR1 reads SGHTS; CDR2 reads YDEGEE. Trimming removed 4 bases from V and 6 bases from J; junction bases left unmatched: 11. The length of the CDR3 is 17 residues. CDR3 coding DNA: TGTGCCAGCAGCGGGGCAGACGGGACAGGGGGCCGTCAGCCCCAGCATTTT. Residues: CASSGADGTGGRQPQHF.

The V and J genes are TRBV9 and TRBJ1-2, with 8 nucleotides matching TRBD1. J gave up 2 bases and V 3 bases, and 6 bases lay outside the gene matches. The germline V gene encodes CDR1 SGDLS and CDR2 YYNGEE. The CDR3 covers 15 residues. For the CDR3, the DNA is TGTGCCAGCAGCGAGACGGGACAGGCCAACTATGGCTACACCTTC. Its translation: CASSETGQANYGYTF.

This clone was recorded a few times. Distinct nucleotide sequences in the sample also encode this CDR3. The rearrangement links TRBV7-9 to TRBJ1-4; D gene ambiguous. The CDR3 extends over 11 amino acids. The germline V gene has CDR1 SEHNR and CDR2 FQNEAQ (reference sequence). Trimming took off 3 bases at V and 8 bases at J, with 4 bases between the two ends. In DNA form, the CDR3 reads TGTGCCAGCAGCTTCGGGGAAAAACTGTTTTTT. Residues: CASSFGEKLFF. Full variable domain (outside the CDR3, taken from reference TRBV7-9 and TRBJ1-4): DTGVSQNPRHKITKRGQNVTFRCDPISEHNRLYWYRQTLGQGPEFLTYFQNEAQLEKSRLLSDRFSAERPKGSFSTLEIQRTEQGDSAMYLCASSFGEKLFFGSGTQLSVL.

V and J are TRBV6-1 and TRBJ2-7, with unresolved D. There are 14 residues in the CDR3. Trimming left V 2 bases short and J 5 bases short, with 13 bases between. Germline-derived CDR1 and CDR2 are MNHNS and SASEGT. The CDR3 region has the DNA TGTGCCAGCAGTGAAACTCCCAGCGTCCACGAGCAGTACTTC. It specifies CASSETPSVHEQYF.

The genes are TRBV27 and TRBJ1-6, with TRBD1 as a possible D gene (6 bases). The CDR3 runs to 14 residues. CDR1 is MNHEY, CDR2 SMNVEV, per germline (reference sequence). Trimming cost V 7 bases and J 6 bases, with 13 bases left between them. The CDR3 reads CASKGGAVNSPLHF. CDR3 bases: TGTGCCAGCAAGGGGGGGGCAGTTAATTCACCCCTCCACTTT.